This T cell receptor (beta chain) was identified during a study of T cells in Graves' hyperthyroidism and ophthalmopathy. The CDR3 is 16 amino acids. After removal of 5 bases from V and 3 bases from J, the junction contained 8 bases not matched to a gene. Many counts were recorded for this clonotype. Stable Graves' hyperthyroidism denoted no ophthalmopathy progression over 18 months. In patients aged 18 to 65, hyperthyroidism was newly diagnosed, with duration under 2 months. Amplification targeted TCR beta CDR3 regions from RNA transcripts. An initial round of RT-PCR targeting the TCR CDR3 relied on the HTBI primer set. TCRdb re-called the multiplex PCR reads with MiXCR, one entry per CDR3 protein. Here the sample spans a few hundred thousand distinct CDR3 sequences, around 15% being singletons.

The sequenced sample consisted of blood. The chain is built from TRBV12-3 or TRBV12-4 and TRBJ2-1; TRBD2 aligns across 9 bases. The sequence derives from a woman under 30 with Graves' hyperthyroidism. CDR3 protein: CASSKLTSGVYNEQFF. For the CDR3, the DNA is TGTGCCAGCAGTAAATTGACTAGCGGAGTCTACAATGAGCAGTTCTTC.